This T cell receptor beta chain was captured in a study of blood T cells in healthy people across ages. Extractions gave at least 5.5 micrograms of total RNA per sample. This clonotype was seen at least ten times. The antigen is unknown. Primed by a sample-barcoded 5' primer and a J-beta primer mix, a second PCR proceeded for 7 to 11 cycles. TCRdb processed the 5' RACE reads anew with MiXCR; each CDR3 protein has one entry. The sample has just under 900,000 distinct CDR3 sequences; around 30% are singletons. Looked up from germline, CDR1 is DFQATT and CDR2 is SNEGSKA (reference sequence). Between the trimmed V and J ends, which lost 0 bases and 10 bases, there was a span of 18 bases. The CDR3 totals 14 residues. Study-wide results and caveats: Estimated diversity across one million T cells was deemed an underestimate. Strongly correlated with naive T cell percentage was TCR beta diversity. Donors of long life had a larger count of naive CD4+ cells and greater diversity than aged donors.

J is TRBJ1-2 and V is TRBV20-1, with D possibly TRBD1 on 6 matching bases. The source is a woman aged 80 or over in good health. The sequenced sample was blood. CDR3 sequence reads: CSARDGLQGLYYTF. The DNA of the CDR3 is TGCAGTGCTAGAGATGGTCTACAGGGCCTCTACTACACCTTC.